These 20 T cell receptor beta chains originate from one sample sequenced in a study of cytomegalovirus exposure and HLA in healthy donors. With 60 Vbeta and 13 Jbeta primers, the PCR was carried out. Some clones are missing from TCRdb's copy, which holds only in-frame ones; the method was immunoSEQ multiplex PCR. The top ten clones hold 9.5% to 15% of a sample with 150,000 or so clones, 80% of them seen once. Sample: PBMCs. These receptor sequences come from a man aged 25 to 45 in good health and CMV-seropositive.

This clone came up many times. The CDR3 nucleotides are TGTGCCATCAGTGAGACAGGGTCGAGGACTAATGAAAAACTGTTTTTT. Its translation: CAISETGSRTNEKLFF. The rearrangement links TRBV10-3 to TRBJ1-4; possible D gene TRBD1, 6 bases. This CDR3 has 16 amino acids. Trimming took 2 bases from V and 2 from J, leaving 12 bases between them. Per germline, CDR1 ENHRY and CDR2 SYGVKD.

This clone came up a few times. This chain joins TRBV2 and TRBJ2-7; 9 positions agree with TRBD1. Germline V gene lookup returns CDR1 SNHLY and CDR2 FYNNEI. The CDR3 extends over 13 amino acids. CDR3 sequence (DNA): TGTGCCAGCAGTACCGGTGGGACAGGGTTGCACCCGGTC. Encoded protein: CASSTGGTGLHPV.

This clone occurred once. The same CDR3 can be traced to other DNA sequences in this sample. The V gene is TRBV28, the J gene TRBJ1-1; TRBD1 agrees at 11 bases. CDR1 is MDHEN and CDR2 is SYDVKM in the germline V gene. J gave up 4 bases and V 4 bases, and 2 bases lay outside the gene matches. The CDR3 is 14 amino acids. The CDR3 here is CASSSGTGGTEAFF. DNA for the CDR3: TGTGCCAGCAGTTCGGGGACAGGGGGCACTGAAGCTTTCTTT.

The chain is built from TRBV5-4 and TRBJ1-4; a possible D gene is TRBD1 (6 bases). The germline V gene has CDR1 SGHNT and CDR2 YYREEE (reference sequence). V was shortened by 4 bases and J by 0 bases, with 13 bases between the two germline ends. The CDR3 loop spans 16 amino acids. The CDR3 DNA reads TGTGCCAGCAGCCAGCACCCAGGGGCAACTAATGAAAAACTGTTTTTT. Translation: CASSQHPGATNEKLFF.

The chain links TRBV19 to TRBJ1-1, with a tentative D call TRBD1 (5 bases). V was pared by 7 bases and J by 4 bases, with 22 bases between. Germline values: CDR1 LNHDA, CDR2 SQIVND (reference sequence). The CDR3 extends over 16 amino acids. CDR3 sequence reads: CASIGNSRVQGTEAFF. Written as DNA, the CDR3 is TGTGCCAGTATAGGTAATAGTAGGGTCCAGGGCACTGAAGCTTTCTTT.

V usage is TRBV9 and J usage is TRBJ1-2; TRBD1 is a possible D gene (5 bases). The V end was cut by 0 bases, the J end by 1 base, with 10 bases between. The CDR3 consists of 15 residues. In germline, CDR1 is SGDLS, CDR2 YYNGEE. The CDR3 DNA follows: TGTGCCAGCAGCGTAGCCGGGGGGTTTAACTATGGCTACACCTTC. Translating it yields CASSVAGGFNYGYTF.

The CDR3 loop reads CASSPQVEGEQFF. Written as DNA, the CDR3 is TGTGCCAGCAGCCCTCAGGTGGAAGGTGAGCAGTTCTTC. This sequence joins TRBV11-2 and TRBJ2-1; D unresolved. Between the trimmed V and J ends, which lost 5 bases and 9 bases, there was a span of 14 bases. Germline V gene data show CDR1 as SGHAT and CDR2 as FQNNGV. This CDR3 is 13 amino acids long.

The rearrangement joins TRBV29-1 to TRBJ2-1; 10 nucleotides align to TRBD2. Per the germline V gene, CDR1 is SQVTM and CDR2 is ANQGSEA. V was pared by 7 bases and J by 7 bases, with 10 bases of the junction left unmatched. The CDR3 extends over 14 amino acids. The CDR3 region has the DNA TGCAGCGCTAGCGGGAGTCGACTAAGGAATGAGCAGTTCTTC. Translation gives CSASGSRLRNEQFF.

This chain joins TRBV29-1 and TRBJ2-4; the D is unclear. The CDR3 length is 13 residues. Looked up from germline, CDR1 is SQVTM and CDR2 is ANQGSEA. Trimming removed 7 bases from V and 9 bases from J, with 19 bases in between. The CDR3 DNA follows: TGCAGCGCCGTAGCCCGGTCTTTGGGCATTCAGTACTTC. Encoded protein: CSAVARSLGIQYF.

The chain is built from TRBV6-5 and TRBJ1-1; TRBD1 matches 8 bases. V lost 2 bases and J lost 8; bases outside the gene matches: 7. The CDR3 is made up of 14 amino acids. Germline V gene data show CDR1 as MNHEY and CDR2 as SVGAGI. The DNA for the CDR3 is TGTGCCAGCAGTTACCGAGACAGGGGTCTAGAAGCTTTCTTT. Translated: CASSYRDRGLEAFF.

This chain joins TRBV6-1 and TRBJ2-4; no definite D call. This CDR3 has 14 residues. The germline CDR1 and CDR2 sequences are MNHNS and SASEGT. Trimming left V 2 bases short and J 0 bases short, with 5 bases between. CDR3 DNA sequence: TGTGCCAGCAGTGAACAGGTAGCCAAAAACATTCAGTACTTC. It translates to CASSEQVAKNIQYF.

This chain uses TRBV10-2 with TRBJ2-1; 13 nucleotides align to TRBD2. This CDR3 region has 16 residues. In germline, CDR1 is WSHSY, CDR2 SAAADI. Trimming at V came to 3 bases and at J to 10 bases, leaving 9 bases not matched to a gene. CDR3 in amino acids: CASSETSGRARWEQFF. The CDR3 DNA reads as TGCGCCAGCAGTGAAACTAGCGGGAGGGCCCGATGGGAGCAGTTCTTC.

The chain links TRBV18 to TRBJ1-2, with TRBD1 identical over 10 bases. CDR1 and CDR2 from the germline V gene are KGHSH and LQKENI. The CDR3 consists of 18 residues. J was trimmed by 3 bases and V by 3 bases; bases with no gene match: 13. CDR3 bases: TGTGCCAGCTCACCGACTCGGGACAGGGGAATTTCGGACTATGGCTACACCTTC. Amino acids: CASSPTRDRGISDYGYTF.

CDR3 coding DNA: TGTGCCAGCAGCCTATGGACTAGCGGGAGTCGGCCAGATACGCAGTATTTT. This codes for CASSLWTSGSRPDTQYF. The chain links TRBV14 to TRBJ2-3, with TRBD2 matching 13 bases. CDR1 is SGHDN and CDR2 is FVKESK in the germline V gene. V dropped 4 bases and J dropped 4; count of bases not matched to a gene: 8. This CDR3 spans 17 amino acids.

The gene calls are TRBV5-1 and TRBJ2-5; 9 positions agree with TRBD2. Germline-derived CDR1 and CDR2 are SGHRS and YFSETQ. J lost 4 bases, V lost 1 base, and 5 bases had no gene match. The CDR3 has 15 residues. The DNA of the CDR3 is TGCGCCAGCAGCTTGAGTAGCGGGAGAACAGAGACCCAGTACTTC. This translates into CASSLSSGRTETQYF.

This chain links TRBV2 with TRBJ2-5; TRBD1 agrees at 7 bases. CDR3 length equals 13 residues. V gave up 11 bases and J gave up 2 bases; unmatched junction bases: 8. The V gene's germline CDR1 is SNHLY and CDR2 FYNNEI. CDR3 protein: CAGNLQGQETQYF. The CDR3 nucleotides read TGTGCCGGCAATCTACAGGGGCAAGAGACCCAGTACTTC.

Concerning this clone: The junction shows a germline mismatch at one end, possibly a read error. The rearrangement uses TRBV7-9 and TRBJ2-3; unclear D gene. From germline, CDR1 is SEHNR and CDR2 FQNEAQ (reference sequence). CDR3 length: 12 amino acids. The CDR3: CSSSAVADTQYF. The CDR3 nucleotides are TGTTCCAGCAGCGCGGTGGCAGATACGCAGTATTTT.

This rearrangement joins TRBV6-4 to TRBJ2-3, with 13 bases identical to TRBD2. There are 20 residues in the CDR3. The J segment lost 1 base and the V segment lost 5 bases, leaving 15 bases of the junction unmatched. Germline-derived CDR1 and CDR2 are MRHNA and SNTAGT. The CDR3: CASSRTSGGAGVARTDTQYF. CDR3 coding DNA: TGTGCCAGCAGTCGGACTAGCGGGGGAGCGGGAGTAGCACGCACAGATACGCAGTATTTT.

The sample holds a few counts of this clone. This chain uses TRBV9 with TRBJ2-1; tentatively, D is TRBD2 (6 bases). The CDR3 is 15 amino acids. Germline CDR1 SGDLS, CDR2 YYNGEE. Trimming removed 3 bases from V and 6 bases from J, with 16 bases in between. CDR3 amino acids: CASSAGGARGNEQFF. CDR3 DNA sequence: TGTGCCAGCAGCGCAGGAGGGGCCCGGGGCAATGAGCAGTTCTTC.

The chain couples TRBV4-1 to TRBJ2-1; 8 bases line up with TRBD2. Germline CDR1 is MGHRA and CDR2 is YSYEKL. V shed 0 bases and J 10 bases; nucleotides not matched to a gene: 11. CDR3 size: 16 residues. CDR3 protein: CASSQDRTVTSGEQFF. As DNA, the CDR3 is TGCGCCAGCAGCCAAGATCGGACAGTAACTAGCGGAGAGCAGTTCTTC.